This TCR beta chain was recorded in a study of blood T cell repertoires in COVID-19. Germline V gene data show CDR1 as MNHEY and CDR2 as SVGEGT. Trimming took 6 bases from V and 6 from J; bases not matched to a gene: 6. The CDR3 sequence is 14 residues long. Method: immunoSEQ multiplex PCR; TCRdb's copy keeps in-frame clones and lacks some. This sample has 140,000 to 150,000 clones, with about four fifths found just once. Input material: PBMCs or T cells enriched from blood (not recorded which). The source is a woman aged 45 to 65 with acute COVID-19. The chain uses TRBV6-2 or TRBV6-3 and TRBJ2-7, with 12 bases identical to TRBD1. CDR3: CASSQGQGAGEQYF. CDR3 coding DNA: TGTGCCAGCAGCCAGGGACAGGGGGCAGGCGAGCAGTACTTC.